This T cell receptor beta chain came from a study of T cell responses to AZD1222 COVID-19 vaccine. Study observations and caveats: Nearly half of spike-specific TCRs reportedly go after variant regions that carry no mutations. Donors, mostly white British, included more females; clonal diversity was possibly underestimated. Spike-specific TCR breadth rose after two AZD1222 doses, and depth rose as well.

The repertoire was sequenced with immunoSEQ multiplex PCR; TCRdb's copy has only in-frame clones and lacks some. Of under 95,000 clones in the sample, roughly 90% were seen once. Remarks on this clone: The antigen is not known.

The V end lost 6 bases, the J end lost 5 bases, and 11 bases lay between the germline ends. This CDR3 has 12 amino acids. The germline V gene encodes CDR1 SQVTM and CDR2 ANQGSEA. This receptor was obtained from an adult who received the AZD1222 COVID-19 vaccine. The sample consisted of peripheral blood, taken 28 days after the second AZD1222 dose. The rearrangement links TRBV29-1 to TRBJ2-1; D unclear. The CDR3 protein is CSVAGLHNEQFF. Here the CDR3 DNA reads TGCAGCGTCGCTGGGCTTCACAATGAGCAGTTCTTC.